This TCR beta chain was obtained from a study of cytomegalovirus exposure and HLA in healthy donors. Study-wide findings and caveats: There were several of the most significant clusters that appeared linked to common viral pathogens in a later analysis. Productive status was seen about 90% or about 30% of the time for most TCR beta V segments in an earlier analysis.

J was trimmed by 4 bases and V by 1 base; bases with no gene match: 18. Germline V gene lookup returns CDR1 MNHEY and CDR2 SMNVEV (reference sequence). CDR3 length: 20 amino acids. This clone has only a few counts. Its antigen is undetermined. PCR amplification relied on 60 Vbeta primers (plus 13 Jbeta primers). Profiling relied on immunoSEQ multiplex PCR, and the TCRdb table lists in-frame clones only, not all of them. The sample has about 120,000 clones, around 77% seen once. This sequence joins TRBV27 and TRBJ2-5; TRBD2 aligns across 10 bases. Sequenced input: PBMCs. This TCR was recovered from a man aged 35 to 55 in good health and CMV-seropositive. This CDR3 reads CASSLWGGGASGGIGETQYF. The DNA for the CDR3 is TGTGCCAGCAGTTTATGGGGGGGCGGGGCTAGCGGGGGAATAGGAGAGACCCAGTACTTC.